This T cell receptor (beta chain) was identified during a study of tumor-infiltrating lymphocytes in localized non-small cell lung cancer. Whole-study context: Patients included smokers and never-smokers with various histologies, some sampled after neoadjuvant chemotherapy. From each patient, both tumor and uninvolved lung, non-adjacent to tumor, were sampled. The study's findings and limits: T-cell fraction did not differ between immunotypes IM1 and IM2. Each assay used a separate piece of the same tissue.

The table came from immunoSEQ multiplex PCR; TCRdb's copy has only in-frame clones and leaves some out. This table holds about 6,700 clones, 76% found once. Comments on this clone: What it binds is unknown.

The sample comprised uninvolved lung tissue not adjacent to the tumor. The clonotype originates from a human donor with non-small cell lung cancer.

As DNA, the CDR3 is TGCGCCAGCAGTCAAAGAGAGTCAGAGACCCAGTACTTC. Translating it yields CASSQRESETQYF. This chain connects TRBV23-1 to TRBJ2-5; D unresolved. TRBV23-1 is noted as an ORF with a role that remains uncertain. CDR3 length: 13 amino acids. The V end was cut by 2 bases, the J end by 4 bases, with 8 bases between.